The 26 T cell receptor beta chains presented below share a single source sample, sequenced in a study of T-cell reconstitution after alpha-beta-depleted transplantation in children. Unique molecular identifiers tagged the TCRbeta library. TCRdb itself ran the PCR reads through MiXCR, one entry per CDR3 protein. Of 90,000 to 100,000 distinct CDR3 sequences listed, roughly an eighth are singletons. The specimen comprised PBMCs from the stem cell graft donor, sampled from the stem cell graft. Receptor source: a human donor who donated a stem cell graft to a child with inherited bone marrow failure.

This clonotype came up many times. J is TRBJ2-5 and V is TRBV7-8; TRBD2 is a possible D gene (5 bases). V lost 1 base, J lost 2 bases, and 8 bases lay in between. CDR1 is SGHVS, CDR2 FQNEAQ, per germline. The CDR3 contains 14 residues. The CDR3 is CASSLVLAQETQYF. DNA of the CDR3: TGTGCCAGCAGCTTAGTGCTAGCTCAAGAGACCCAGTACTTC.

This clonotype appeared many times. The J gene is TRBJ1-5, the V gene TRBV5-6; D may be TRBD1 (5 bases). Trimming pared 4 bases from V and 3 bases from J, leaving 14 bases between. The CDR3 loop spans 15 amino acids. Germline CDR1 is SGHDT and CDR2 is YYEEEE. The CDR3 DNA reads as TGTGCCAGCAGCCGGGGACGGACTCCCAATCAGCCCCAGCATTTT. It yields the protein CASSRGRTPNQPQHF.

The chain carries TRBV28 and TRBJ2-7, with D tentatively TRBD2 (5 bases). The CDR3 has 11 residues. In germline, CDR1 is MDHEN, CDR2 SYDVKM. V dropped 7 bases and J dropped 9 bases, with 13 bases sitting between them. The CDR3 is CASITSGGQYF. The CDR3, as DNA: TGTGCCAGCATAACTTCCGGAGGGCAGTACTTC.

Ten or more counts support this clonotype. This sequence joins TRBV5-1 and TRBJ2-1, with D unresolved. CDR1 and CDR2 from the germline V gene are SGHRS and YFSETQ. The CDR3 runs 13 residues. V was pared by 5 bases and J by 5 bases, with 11 bases between. In nucleotides, the CDR3 is TGCGCCAGCAGGGAGCTACCTAACAATGAGCAGTTCTTC. It encodes CASRELPNNEQFF.

This clonotype was recorded many times. The rearrangement links TRBV5-5 to TRBJ1-3; D call uncertain. Trimming shortened V by 2 bases and J by 0 bases, and 12 bases separated the two germline ends. There are 16 residues in the CDR3. The germline CDR1 and CDR2 sequences are SGHKS and YYEKEE (reference sequence). CDR3 sequence reads: CASSFRRISSGNTIYF. CDR3 sequence (DNA): TGTGCCAGCAGCTTCCGACGTATTAGCTCTGGAAACACCATATATTTT.

This clonotype was counted ten times or more. This chain joins TRBV18 and TRBJ1-3; no definite D call. The V end lost 5 bases, the J end lost 3 bases, and 8 bases lay between the germline ends. The CDR3 has 13 amino acids. From germline, CDR1 is KGHSH and CDR2 LQKENI. The CDR3 sequence is CASSDSDGNTIYF. The CDR3 DNA is TGTGCCAGCTCAGATTCGGATGGAAACACCATATATTTT.

This clonotype has at least ten counts. The chain couples TRBV27 to TRBJ2-7; no clear D gene. The V gene's germline CDR1 is MNHEY and CDR2 SMNVEV (reference sequence). This CDR3 region has 13 residues. V was pared by 3 bases and J by 0 bases, with 6 bases between. The CDR3 is CASSLGTSYEQYF. CDR3 bases: TGTGCCAGCAGTTTGGGCACCTCCTACGAGCAGTACTTC.

This clonotype occurred many times. The rearrangement links TRBV29-1 to TRBJ2-2, with 7 bases matching TRBD1. The CDR3 is 16 residues long. Germline V gene data show CDR1 as SQVTM and CDR2 as ANQGSEA. V dropped 6 bases and J dropped 6; count of bases not matched to a gene: 16. This CDR3 is CSVYPPTGPNAGELFF. The CDR3 region has the DNA TGCAGCGTCTATCCTCCGACAGGGCCGAATGCCGGGGAGCTGTTTTTT.

This clonotype was counted many times. In DNA form, the CDR3 reads TGCGCCAGCAGCTTGGAGCCGGGGTACCAAGAGACCCAGTACTTC. Its protein product is CASSLEPGYQETQYF. The rearrangement links TRBV5-1 to TRBJ2-5; possibly TRBD2 for D (5 bases). CDR1 SGHRS and CDR2 YFSETQ come from the germline V gene. Deletions cut 0 bases from V and 0 bases from J, with 9 bases between. The CDR3 loop spans 15 amino acids.

This sequence joins TRBV2 and TRBJ2-1, with D tentatively TRBD1 (5 bases). The CDR3 covers 17 residues. Between the trimmed V and J ends, which lost 5 bases and 5 bases, there was a span of 22 bases. The germline V gene has CDR1 SNHLY and CDR2 FYNNEI. The CDR3 nucleotides read TGTGCCAGCAGTTACAATCTTCGCAGTGGGGCAAACAATGAGCAGTTCTTC. Protein product: CASSYNLRSGANNEQFF.

This clonotype has at least ten counts. CDR3 nucleotide sequence: TGCGCCAGCAGCTGGGGACGAGCGGGGGTCACAGATACGCAGTATTTT. Its protein product is CASSWGRAGVTDTQYF. The chain combines TRBV5-1 with TRBJ2-3; 8 positions match TRBD2. The CDR3 is made up of 16 amino acids. V was clipped by 3 bases and J by 2 bases; unmatched bases: 8. Germline V gives CDR1 SGHRS, CDR2 YFSETQ.

This clonotype was recorded at least ten times. The V call is TRBV4-3, the J call TRBJ1-2; TRBD1 matches at 7 bases. The CDR3 loop spans 17 amino acids. V lost 0 bases to trimming and J lost 4 bases; unmatched junction nucleotides: 11. Germline CDR1 LGHNA, CDR2 YSLEER. CDR3 amino acids: CASSQDRIGQGGYGYTF. The CDR3 region has the DNA TGCGCCAGCAGCCAAGATCGTATTGGGCAGGGGGGCTATGGCTACACCTTC.

The genes are TRBV7-6 and TRBJ2-1; 9 bases agree with TRBD1. With 3 bases clipped from V and 7 bases from J, the junction kept 7 bases outside the gene matches. CDR3 length equals 15 residues. Germline V gene lookup returns CDR1 SGHVS and CDR2 FNYEAQ. The CDR3 nucleotides are TGTGCCAGCAGCTTTGGGAACAGGGGGCTAAATGAGCAGTTCTTC. It yields the protein CASSFGNRGLNEQFF.

This clonotype came up many times. The CDR3: CASSAGDSNTGELFF. The CDR3 nucleotides are TGTGCCAGCAGTGCAGGGGACTCGAACACCGGGGAGCTGTTTTTT. The chain is built from TRBV12-3 or TRBV12-4 and TRBJ2-2; D assignment may be TRBD1 or TRBD2 (6 bases each). The CDR3 sequence is 15 residues long. Trimming took off 5 bases at V and 0 bases at J, with 10 bases between the two ends.

This clonotype was recorded at least ten times. The rearrangement uses TRBV6-2 or TRBV6-3 and TRBJ1-2; D call uncertain. V shed 2 bases and J shed 5 bases, with 9 bases lying between them. Germline CDR1 is MNHEY and CDR2 is SVGEGT. The length of the CDR3 is 13 residues. CDR3 nucleotide sequence: TGTGCCAGCAGTTACGCGGAGGCGTATGGCTACACCTTC. The encoded protein is CASSYAEAYGYTF.

This chain connects TRBV2 to TRBJ1-1, with TRBD1 identical over 7 bases. Per the germline V gene, CDR1 is SNHLY and CDR2 is FYNNEI. Trimming at V came to 6 bases and at J to 0 bases, leaving 16 bases not matched to a gene. This CDR3 comprises 18 residues. The CDR3 sequence: CASRYGYRQGDMNTEAFF. Written as DNA, the CDR3 is TGTGCCAGCAGATATGGATATAGGCAGGGGGACATGAACACTGAAGCTTTCTTT.

This clonotype was found many times. The chain uses TRBV6-2 or TRBV6-3 and TRBJ1-6; 12 positions agree with TRBD1. CDR1 MNHEY and CDR2 SVGEGT come from the germline V gene. The CDR3 spans 15 residues. V gave up 6 bases and J gave up 9 bases; unmatched junction bases: 6. In DNA, the CDR3 is TGTGCCAGCAGCAGGGACAGGGGGCTTAGTTCACCCCTCCACTTT. Amino acid sequence: CASSRDRGLSSPLHF.

This clonotype occurred many times. The rearrangement uses TRBV5-6 and TRBJ2-5; D remains unclear. CDR3 length: 17 amino acids. V gave up 0 bases and J gave up 0 bases, with 15 bases separating them. Looked up from germline, CDR1 is SGHDT and CDR2 is YYEEEE. CDR3 coding DNA: TGTGCCAGCAGCTTGGTCTCTGTTGGTGGGTACCAAGAGACCCAGTACTTC. Protein product: CASSLVSVGGYQETQYF.

This clonotype appeared many times. The V gene is TRBV18, the J gene TRBJ2-3; 7 bases agree with TRBD2. The CDR3 runs 14 residues. The junction had 3 bases not matched to a gene; V was cut back by 3 bases and J by 3 bases. The germline CDR1 and CDR2 sequences are KGHSH and LQKENI. This CDR3 reads CASSPAGVTDTQYF. CDR3 DNA sequence: TGTGCCAGCTCACCGGCGGGAGTGACAGATACGCAGTATTTT.

This clonotype was observed at least ten times. The chain couples TRBV7-2 to TRBJ2-1; no reliable D call. CDR3 length: 15 amino acids. Germline loops: CDR1 SGHTA, CDR2 FQGNSA. V dropped 0 bases and J dropped 0 bases, with 6 bases sitting between them. The CDR3 protein is CASSLAESSYNEQFF. CDR3 nucleotide sequence: TGTGCCAGCAGCTTAGCGGAGAGCTCCTACAATGAGCAGTTCTTC.

CDR3 nucleotide sequence: TGTGCCAGCAGCCCGCTCGACTTGTTAGCCTACAATGAGCAGTTCTTC. The encoded protein is CASSPLDLLAYNEQFF. The chain couples TRBV28 to TRBJ2-1; D is unresolved. Trimming left V 6 bases short and J 2 bases short, with 17 bases between. CDR3 length: 16 residues. Germline CDR1 and CDR2: MDHEN and SYDVKM. Drawing the rest from reference TRBV28 and TRBJ2-1, the complete variable domain is DVKVTQSSRYLVKRTGEKVFLECVQDMDHENMFWYRQDPGLGLRLIYFSYDVKMKEKGDIPEGYSVSREKKERFSLILESASTNQTSMYLCASSPLDLLAYNEQFFGPGTRLTVL.

In its sample, this clonotype was seen many times. The V gene is TRBV28, the J gene TRBJ1-5, with D unclear. CDR1 and CDR2 (germline): MDHEN, SYDVKM. This CDR3 comprises 12 residues. Deletions cut 3 bases from V and 7 bases from J, with 7 bases between. CDR3 DNA sequence: TGTGCCAGCAGTTTGTTTGTCCAGCCCCAGCATTTT. Its protein product is CASSLFVQPQHF.

This clonotype showed up many times. The chain links TRBV7-9 to TRBJ2-1; D gene uncertain. Germline V gives CDR1 SEHNR, CDR2 FQNEAQ (reference sequence). V shed 5 bases and J shed 9 bases, with 11 bases lying between them. The CDR3 has 12 amino acids. CDR3 sequence reads: CASSPNFGEQFF. The CDR3 coding sequence is TGTGCCAGCAGCCCCAATTTTGGTGAGCAGTTCTTC.

The sample holds many counts of this clonotype. The V gene is TRBV5-1, the J gene TRBJ2-7; D is possibly TRBD2 (6 bases). CDR1 is SGHRS, CDR2 YFSETQ, per germline. V lost 0 bases and J 0 bases, leaving 10 bases between the germline ends. The CDR3 is 15 residues long. For the CDR3, the DNA is TGCGCCAGCAGCTTGGCCGGGGGAGCCTCCTACGAGCAGTACTTC. It yields the protein CASSLAGGASYEQYF.

This clonotype was observed at least ten times. The chain combines TRBV24-1 with TRBJ1-5; D gene unclear. Germline lookup yields CDR1 KGHDR and CDR2 SFDVKD. This CDR3 has 10 amino acids. Trimming cost V 5 bases and J 9 bases, with 4 bases left between them. As DNA, the CDR3 is TGTGCCACCAGTGTTTCGCCCCAGCATTTT. Translating it yields CATSVSPQHF.

The chain employs TRBV21-1 and TRBJ2-7; the table's TRBD1 call for D was not verified on the DNA. TRBV21-1 is flagged as a pseudogene. CDR3 length equals 20 residues. The CDR3 region is CASSKGRKPPPLSEEYEQYF. The CDR3 DNA follows: TGTGCCAGCAGCAAAGGACGTAAACCTCCACCCCTCTCTGAAGAATACGAGCAGTACTTC.